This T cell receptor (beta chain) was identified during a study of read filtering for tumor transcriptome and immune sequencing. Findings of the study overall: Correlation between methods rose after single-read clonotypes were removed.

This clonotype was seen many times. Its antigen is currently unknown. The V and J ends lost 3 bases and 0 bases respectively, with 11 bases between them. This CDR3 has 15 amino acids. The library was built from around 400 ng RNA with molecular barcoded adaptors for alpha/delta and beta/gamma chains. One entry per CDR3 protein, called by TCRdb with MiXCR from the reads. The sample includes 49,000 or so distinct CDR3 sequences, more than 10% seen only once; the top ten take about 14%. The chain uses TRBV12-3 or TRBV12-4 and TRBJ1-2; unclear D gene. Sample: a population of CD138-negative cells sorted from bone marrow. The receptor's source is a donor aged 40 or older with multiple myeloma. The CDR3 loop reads CASSFAAGANYGYTF. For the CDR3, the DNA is TGTGCCAGCAGTTTTGCGGCAGGAGCTAACTATGGCTACACCTTC.